This is a list of T cell receptor beta chains from one sample in a study of shared clonotypes between healthy human individuals. Data came from immunoSEQ multiplex PCR; TCRdb stores just in-frame clones and leaves some out. Of about 2 million clones in the sample, about 95% were seen once. The sequencing input was naive CD8+ T cells sorted from blood. Receptors originate from a young man in good health. CDR3s include the opening cysteine and the closing phenylalanine or tryptophan. The D gene is left open where the match is weak. Clone size, where shown, is once, few, many, or a class for clones that have expanded.

j_call | clone_size | d_call | v_call | cdr3_aa | cdr3_nt
TRBJ1-6 | . | . | TRBV11-2 | CASSLGSYNSPLHF | TGTGCCAGCAGCTTAGGTTCCTATAATTCACCCCTCCACTTT
TRBJ2-7 | . | . | TRBV10-3 | CAISEEWNYEQYF | TGTGCCATCAGTGAGGAATGGAACTACGAGCAGTACTTC
TRBJ1-4 | . | . | TRBV5-5 | CASSAGYGEKLFF | TGTGCCAGCAGCGCGGGGTATGGAGAAAAACTGTTTTTT
TRBJ1-2 | . | TRBD1 | TRBV5-4 | CASSFPGTGDGYGYTF | TGTGCCAGCAGCTTTCCCGGGACAGGGGATGGCTATGGCTACACCTTC
TRBJ2-7 | . | . | TRBV7-9 | CASSLAGANYEQYF | TGTGCCAGCAGCTTGGCAGGGGCCAACTACGAGCAGTACTTC
TRBJ1-2 | . | . | TRBV19 | CASSQGYYGYTF | TGTGCCAGTAGTCAGGGCTACTATGGCTACACCTTC
TRBJ2-1 | . | TRBD2 | TRBV5-1 | CASSLTSGGSPREQFF | TGCGCCAGCAGCTTGACTAGCGGGGGGTCCCCCCGTGAGCAGTTCTTC
TRBJ1-6 | . | . | TRBV30 | CAWSVYSGSPLHF | TGTGCCTGGAGTGTTTACAGCGGCTCACCCCTCCACTTT
TRBJ2-2 | . | TRBD2 | TRBV10-1 | CASSDPAGIRPTGELFF | TGCGCCAGCAGTGACCCAGCGGGAATTCGACCCACCGGGGAGCTGTTTTTT
TRBJ2-7 | once | . | TRBV2 | CASRPPTAYEQYF | TGTGCCAGCAGGCCTCCAACAGCCTACGAGCAGTACTTC
TRBJ2-1 | . | . | TRBV5-1 | CASSLEDSGLLSNNEQFF | TGCGCCAGCAGCTTGGAAGATTCAGGGCTTCTGTCAAACAATGAGCAGTTCTTC
TRBJ2-7 | . | . | TRBV6-5 | CASRSGDLSYEQYF | TGTGCCAGCAGATCAGGGGACCTTTCCTACGAGCAGTACTTC
TRBJ2-1 | . | . | TRBV4-1 | CASSQPGGTNEQFF | TGCGCCAGCAGCCAGCCGGGTGGGACCAATGAGCAGTTCTTC
TRBJ2-7 | . | . | TRBV7-2 | CASSYRDAGHYEQYF | TGTGCCAGCAGCTATCGGGACGCAGGCCACTACGAGCAGTACTTC
TRBJ2-1 | . | TRBD1 | TRBV9 | CASSVGTGVISYNEQFF | TGTGCCAGCAGCGTAGGGACAGGGGTTATTTCCTACAATGAGCAGTTCTTC
TRBJ1-6 | . | . | TRBV7-8 | CASSLVLLSYNSPLHF | TGTGCCAGCAGCCTGGTTCTACTCTCCTATAATTCACCCCTCCACTTT